The 16 T cell receptor beta chains in this list originate from one sample, sequenced in a study of Graves' ophthalmopathy and Graves' hyperthyroidism. Amplification of TCR beta CDR3 regions used RNA transcripts. HTBI primers primed a first-round RT-PCR, and a second-round multiplex PCR followed. TCRdb ran MiXCR on the multiplex PCR reads and lists one entry per CDR3 protein. The table has 350,000 or so distinct CDR3 sequences, roughly 17% seen once; the top ten hold around 12%. The sample consisted of peripheral blood. The receptors come from an adult man with Graves' ophthalmopathy.

This clonotype showed up just a few times. The chain employs TRBV5-5 and TRBJ2-7, with 7 positions matching TRBD1. Germline CDR1 and CDR2: SGHKS and YYEKEE (reference sequence). The CDR3 spans 14 residues. The V gene end was trimmed by 3 bases and the J gene end by 2 bases; junction bases not matched to a gene: 5. The chain's CDR3 is CASSYGQAAYEQYF. CDR3 coding DNA: TGTGCCAGCAGCTACGGACAGGCGGCCTACGAGCAGTACTTC.

This clonotype was detected ten times or more. The chain joins TRBV30 to TRBJ2-6; no definite D call. V lost 1 base and J lost 0, with 4 bases in between. Germline V lookup: CDR1 GTSNPN, CDR2 SVGIG (reference sequence). CDR3 length: 14 residues. CDR3 sequence reads: CAWSASSGANVLTF. As DNA, the CDR3 is TGTGCCTGGAGTGCCAGCTCTGGGGCCAACGTCCTGACTTTC.

This clonotype was observed a handful of times. No DNA is shown, since the ends of the CDR3 on it are uncertain; the CDR3 is the one TCRdb lists. This chain links TRBV6-1 with TRBJ1-1; the table calls TRBD1, which could not be checked here. Looked up from germline, CDR1 is MNHNS and CDR2 is SASEGT. The CDR3 extends over 14 residues, inclusive of both ends. CDR3: CASTVATGISEACF.

At least ten counts were recorded for this clonotype. The chain carries TRBV6-5 and TRBJ2-2; possible D gene TRBD2, 5 bases. V gave up 7 bases and J gave up 2 bases, with 14 bases separating them. The germline gives CDR1 MNHEY, CDR2 SVGAGI. CDR3 length: 15 residues. CDR3 in amino acids: CASTFPRGNTGELFF. The CDR3 DNA reads as TGTGCCAGCACGTTCCCTCGGGGAAACACCGGGGAGCTGTTTTTT.

At least ten counts were recorded for this clonotype. The chain combines TRBV5-1 with TRBJ1-1; no reliable D call. From germline, CDR1 is SGHRS and CDR2 YFSETQ. CDR3 length: 16 residues. V shed 0 bases and J shed 6 bases, with 18 bases lying between them. CDR3 coding DNA: TGCGCCAGCAGCTTGGCCTTCGGCCCTGGAAACTCTGAAGCTTTCTTT. It yields the protein CASSLAFGPGNSEAFF.

This clonotype showed up many times. The chain employs TRBV9 and TRBJ1-5; no definite D call. Germline V gene sequence: CDR1 SGDLS, CDR2 YYNGEE. The V end lost 0 bases, the J end lost 3 bases, and 4 bases lay between the germline ends. The CDR3 covers 13 residues. The CDR3 loop is CASSVDVNQPQHF. In DNA form, the CDR3 reads TGTGCCAGCAGCGTAGATGTCAATCAGCCCCAGCATTTT.

Worth noting for this clonotype: This clone may be a read error of a much larger clone one base away. This likely comes from a read error, as the CDR3 has no conserved phenylalanine or tryptophan at its end. The chain combines TRBV5-6 with TRBJ1-3; the D is unclear. The CDR3 has 13 amino acids. Germline CDR1 and CDR2: SGHDT and YYEEEE. The V end was cut by 0 bases, the J end by 11 bases, with 12 bases between. CDR3 sequence (DNA): TGTGCCAGCAGCTTGGCGGGTGGTGGAGCCATATATCTT. Its translation is CASSLAGGGAIYL.

This clonotype was detected many times. This chain joins TRBV7-2 and TRBJ2-4; 7 positions match TRBD1. CDR3 size: 16 residues. The ends lost 3 bases at V and 3 bases at J; junction bases unmatched: 8. CDR1 and CDR2 from the germline V gene are SGHTA and FQGNSA. DNA for the CDR3: TGTGCCAGCAGCTTCCGACAGGGAAGCAACAAAAACATTCAGTACTTC. Translated, it gives CASSFRQGSNKNIQYF.

As concerns this clonotype: This could be a read error, since a much larger clone is one nucleotide away. The chain couples TRBV4-3 to TRBJ1-3, with TRBD1 as a possible D gene (6 bases). CDR1 and CDR2 (germline): LGHNA, YSLEER. CDR3 length equals 18 residues. Trimming left V 0 bases short and J 8 bases short, with 23 bases between. The DNA of the CDR3 is TGCGCCAGCAGCCAAGAGGGGACACGAGATTACTCAGGGTACACCATATATTTT. Protein sequence: CASSQEGTRDYSGYTIYF.

The chain carries TRBV28 and TRBJ2-5; 9 bases map to TRBD1. Germline loops: CDR1 MDHEN, CDR2 SYDVKM. J lost 4 bases, V lost 5 bases, and 8 bases had no gene match. The CDR3 sequence is 15 residues long. This CDR3 reads CASSTSGQGSETQYF. In DNA form, the CDR3 reads TGTGCCAGCAGTACCTCGGGACAGGGATCAGAGACCCAGTACTTC.

This clonotype was seen repeatedly, ten times or more. The rearrangement uses TRBV7-2 and TRBJ2-2, with D tentatively TRBD1 or TRBD2 (7 bases each). Germline V lookup: CDR1 SGHTA, CDR2 FQGNSA. Trimming took off 0 bases at V and 4 bases at J, with 15 bases between the two ends. This CDR3 contains 17 residues. The chain's CDR3 is CASSLAGGQGGTGELFF. In DNA form, the CDR3 reads TGTGCCAGCAGCTTAGCGGGAGGGCAGGGGGGCACCGGGGAGCTGTTTTTT. Together with reference TRBV7-2 and TRBJ2-2, the CDR3 gives the full variable domain: GAGVSQSPSNKVTEKGKDVELRCDPISGHTALYWYRQSLGQGLEFLIYFQGNSAPDKSGLPSDRFSAERTGGSVSTLTIQRTQQEDSAVYLCASSLAGGQGGTGELFFGEGSRLTVL.

This clonotype was seen ten or more times. The V gene is TRBV20-1, the J gene TRBJ1-5; D possibly corresponds to TRBD1 (5 bases). The CDR3 is 13 amino acids. Germline CDR1 DFQATT, CDR2 SNEGSKA (reference sequence). Trimming stripped 6 bases from V and 5 bases from J, with 14 bases between. The CDR3 DNA sequence: TGCAGTGCCCGGCGGGGCAGGGATCAGCCCCAGCATTTT. As protein: CSARRGRDQPQHF.

This clonotype was observed at least ten times. V and J are TRBV29-1 and TRBJ1-2; no definite D call. Germline values: CDR1 SQVTM, CDR2 ANQGSEA. Trimming left V 7 bases short and J 7 bases short, with 16 bases between. This CDR3 has 12 residues. The CDR3 protein is CSALVGLGGYTF. The CDR3 nucleotides are TGCAGCGCCCTCGTAGGGCTGGGTGGCTACACCTTC.

This clonotype has a count of ten or more. CDR3 DNA sequence: TGCAGCGCTGGACATCCGAACACTGAAGCTTTCTTT. This codes for CSAGHPNTEAFF. The chain has TRBV29-1 and TRBJ1-1; D is perhaps TRBD1 (5 bases). The CDR3 contains 12 residues. Germline V gene sequence: CDR1 SQVTM, CDR2 ANQGSEA. V was cut by 7 bases and J by 1 base, with 10 bases left in between.

This clonotype was seen at least ten times. The chain recombines TRBV20-1 with TRBJ1-6, with D unresolved. The CDR3 length is 18 residues. The V end lost 0 bases, the J end lost 2 bases, and 17 bases lay between the germline ends. CDR1 and CDR2 from the germline V gene are DFQATT and SNEGSKA (reference sequence). The CDR3 DNA reads as TGCAGTGCTAGAGATTGGGAAGGATTGGGCCCCTATAATTCACCCCTCCACTTT. Translation: CSARDWEGLGPYNSPLHF.

This clonotype was detected many times. J is TRBJ2-1 and V is TRBV7-8; D is possibly TRBD1 (7 bases). The V end lost 5 bases, the J end lost 7 bases, and 18 bases lay between the germline ends. The length of the CDR3 is 15 residues. Per germline, CDR1 SGHVS and CDR2 FQNEAQ. CDR3: CASSGGTAPVNEQFF. The CDR3 DNA follows: TGTGCCAGCAGCGGCGGGACAGCCCCGGTAAATGAGCAGTTCTTC.